These 8 T cell receptor beta chains came from one sample sequenced in a study of blood T cell repertoires in COVID-19. Produced via immunoSEQ multiplex PCR; TCRdb's table is partial and in-frame only. The sample holds roughly 250,000 clones, roughly nine tenths seen once. Sequencing was performed on PBMCs or T cells enriched from blood (not recorded which). The receptors originated from a woman in her thirties with acute COVID-19.

This chain uses TRBV27 with TRBJ2-7, with 9 bases aligning to TRBD2. The CDR3 has 15 amino acids. The germline V gene has CDR1 MNHEY and CDR2 SMNVEV (reference sequence). V lost 0 bases, J lost 3 bases, and 3 bases stayed unmatched. The chain's CDR3 is CASSLSSGGIYEQYF. The DNA of the CDR3 is TGTGCCAGCAGTTTATCTAGCGGGGGAATCTACGAGCAGTACTTC.

The chain links TRBV18 to TRBJ1-4; perhaps TRBD1 as D (6 bases). Germline-derived CDR1 and CDR2 are KGHSH and LQKENI. V gave up 3 bases and J gave up 2 bases, with 16 bases separating them. This CDR3 is built from 17 residues. The CDR3 region has the DNA TGTGCCAGCTCACCTAATGCCGGGACACGTACTAATGAAAAACTGTTTTTT. Encoded protein: CASSPNAGTRTNEKLFF.

CDR3 amino acids: CASSLQTDYGYTF. DNA for the CDR3: TGTGCCAGCAGCTTACAGACAGACTATGGCTACACCTTC. The chain carries TRBV7-9 and TRBJ1-2; the D gene is possibly TRBD1 (5 bases). This CDR3 is built from 13 residues. Per germline, CDR1 SEHNR and CDR2 FQNEAQ (reference sequence). The V end lost 2 bases, the J end lost 3 bases, and 7 bases lay between the germline ends.

The V and J genes are TRBV5-1 and TRBJ2-5; TRBD1 matches at 9 bases. With V trimmed by 4 bases and J by 3 bases, 4 bases remained unmatched. The CDR3 is made up of 14 amino acids. The germline CDR1 and CDR2 sequences are SGHRS and YFSETQ. As DNA, the CDR3 is TGCGCCAGCAGCCACGGGACAGGGAAAGAGACCCAGTACTTC. Translation: CASSHGTGKETQYF.

This clone appeared a few times. The CDR3 loop reads CASAGDLMNTEAFF. The CDR3 DNA reads TGTGCCAGCGCCGGAGACTTAATGAACACTGAAGCTTTCTTT. The V and J genes are TRBV2 and TRBJ1-1; no definite D call. Germline-derived CDR1 and CDR2 are SNHLY and FYNNEI. CDR3 size: 14 residues. V gave up 8 bases and J gave up 0 bases, with 13 bases separating them. The full variable domain, its missing parts supplied by reference TRBV2 and TRBJ1-1, is EPEVTQTPSHQVTQMGQEVILRCVPISNHLYFYWYRQILGQKVEFLVSFYNNEISEKSEIFDDQFSVERPDGSNFTLKIRSTKLEDSAMYFCASAGDLMNTEAFFGQGTRLTVV.

In this sample, this clone turned up once. V usage is TRBV5-8 and J usage is TRBJ2-5, with 10 bases lining up with TRBD2. CDR3 size: 15 residues. The germline CDR1 and CDR2 sequences are SGHTS and YDEGEE. Losses at the gene ends were 4 bases for V and 5 bases for J; bases not matched to a gene: 8. CDR3 in DNA: TGTGCCAGCAGCATACTAGCGGGGCGTGGGGAGACCCAGTACTTC. Translation gives CASSILAGRGETQYF.

The chain is built from TRBV7-2 and TRBJ1-5; weak D call: TRBD1 (6 bases). V lost 1 base and J 6 bases, leaving 13 bases between the germline ends. The CDR3 consists of 15 residues. Germline V gene data show CDR1 as SGHTA and CDR2 as FQGNSA. The CDR3: CASSLVAGARQPQHF. The CDR3 nucleotides are TGTGCCAGCAGCTTAGTCGCGGGGGCGCGTCAGCCCCAGCATTTT.

The rearrangement uses TRBV2 and TRBJ1-1; D perhaps matches TRBD1 (6 bases). CDR1 and CDR2 (germline): SNHLY, FYNNEI. The CDR3 is 14 residues long. V lost 3 bases and J 12 bases, leaving 20 bases between the germline ends. The CDR3 here is CASSDPVGHPSTFF. The CDR3, as DNA: TGTGCCAGCAGTGACCCGGTGGGACACCCGAGCACTTTCTTT.